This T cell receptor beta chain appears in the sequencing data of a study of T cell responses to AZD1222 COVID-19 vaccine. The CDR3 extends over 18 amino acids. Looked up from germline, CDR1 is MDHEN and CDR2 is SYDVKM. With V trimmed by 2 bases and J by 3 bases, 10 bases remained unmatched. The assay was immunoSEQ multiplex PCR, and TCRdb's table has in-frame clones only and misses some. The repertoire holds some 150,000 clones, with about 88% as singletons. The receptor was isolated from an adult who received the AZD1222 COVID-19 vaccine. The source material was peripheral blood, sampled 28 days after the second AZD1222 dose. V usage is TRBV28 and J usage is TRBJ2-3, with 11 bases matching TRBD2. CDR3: CASSLSTSGRIATDTQYF. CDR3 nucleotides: TGTGCCAGCAGTTTAAGCACTAGCGGGAGAATTGCGACAGATACGCAGTATTTT.